This T cell receptor (beta chain) was captured by sequencing in a study of blood T cells in healthy people across ages. Overall study results and limits: Per million T cells, TCR beta diversity dropped roughly linearly as age increased.

Trimming took off 7 bases at V and 3 bases at J, with 15 bases between the two ends. Germline assignment: CDR1 SQVTM and CDR2 ANQGSEA. The CDR3 runs to 13 residues. With regard to this clonotype: The antigen is undetermined.

A J-beta primer mix and a sample-barcoded 5' primer were used in a second PCR of about 6 to 12 cycles. TCRdb reprocessed the 5' RACE reads via MiXCR and lists one record per CDR3 protein. The table lists about 750,000 distinct CDR3 sequences, less than 70% of them singletons. Specimen: blood. The receptor was isolated from a man older than 75 in good health. The V and J genes are TRBV29-1 and TRBJ1-1; D remains ambiguous. CDR3 sequence reads: CSAEALRDTEAFF. The DNA for the CDR3 is TGCAGCGCCGAGGCCCTTAGAGACACTGAAGCTTTCTTT.